Shown below are 21 T cell receptor beta chains from a single sample sequenced in a study of T cells in Graves' hyperthyroidism and ophthalmopathy. The CDR3 regions of TCR beta were amplified from RNA transcripts. The HTBI primer set was used in a first-round RT-PCR of the TCR CDR3. TCRdb reprocessed the multiplex PCR reads with MiXCR, giving one entry per CDR3 protein. The table has about 760,000 distinct CDR3 sequences, approximately 40% seen once. Sequenced sample: blood. The receptors shown here come from a woman in her thirties or forties with Graves' hyperthyroidism.

The V gene is TRBV30, the J gene TRBJ1-5; 8 nucleotides match TRBD1. This CDR3 comprises 14 residues. In germline, CDR1 is GTSNPN, CDR2 SVGIG (reference sequence). J lost 6 bases, V lost 4 bases, and 8 bases had no gene match. DNA of the CDR3: TGTGCCTGGACACGACAGGGGACCTCTCAGCCCCAGCATTTT. This sequence encodes CAWTRQGTSQPQHF.

This clonotype appeared many times. The V gene is TRBV7-2, the J gene TRBJ1-4; no clear D gene. The CDR3 spans 11 residues. CDR1 and CDR2 from the germline V gene are SGHTA and FQGNSA. Trimming left V 2 bases short and J 9 bases short, with 4 bases between. CDR3 loop: CASSLSQKLFF. The CDR3 DNA is TGTGCCAGCAGCTTATCTCAAAAACTGTTTTTT.

The chain uses TRBV7-9 and TRBJ2-7; 7 bases agree with TRBD1. J was trimmed by 3 bases and V by 4 bases; bases with no gene match: 6. CDR3 size: 14 residues. Germline V gives CDR1 SEHNR, CDR2 FQNEAQ (reference sequence). CDR3 coding DNA: TGTGCCAGCAGCTCGACAGGGAGTCTCTACGAGCAGTACTTC. This codes for CASSSTGSLYEQYF. Drawing the rest from reference TRBV7-9 and TRBJ2-7, the complete variable domain is DTGVSQNPRHKITKRGQNVTFRCDPISEHNRLYWYRQTLGQGPEFLTYFQNEAQLEKSRLLSDRFSAERPKGSFSTLEIQRTEQGDSAMYLCASSSTGSLYEQYFGPGTRLTVT.

The table lists this clonotype with a few counts. The V and J genes are TRBV29-1 and TRBJ2-3, with D uncertain. The germline V and J ends were trimmed by 3 bases and 4 bases, with 11 bases remaining between them. In germline, CDR1 is SQVTM, CDR2 ANQGSEA. The CDR3 extends over 13 amino acids. CDR3 nucleotide sequence: TGCAGCGTTGATCCAGGAAGGGCAGATACGCAGTATTTT. This encodes CSVDPGRADTQYF.

A few counts support this clonotype. The chain joins TRBV7-2 to TRBJ2-2; no firm D call. Germline V gene sequence: CDR1 SGHTA, CDR2 FQGNSA. Trimming shortened V by 8 bases and J by 4 bases, and 8 bases separated the two germline ends. The CDR3 spans 12 residues. The CDR3 region is CASGEVTGELFF. In DNA form, the CDR3 reads TGTGCCAGCGGAGAGGTCACCGGGGAGCTGTTTTTT.

This chain uses TRBV15 with TRBJ1-4; 7 bases are shared with TRBD1. CDR1 is LNHNV, CDR2 YYDKDF, per germline (reference sequence). V shed 4 bases and J 4 bases; nucleotides not matched to a gene: 3. The CDR3 runs to 14 residues. In DNA, the CDR3 is TGTGCCACCAGCAAGGGACAGTTTAATGAAAAACTGTTTTTT. It specifies CATSKGQFNEKLFF.

In its sample, this clonotype was seen a few times. The junction shows a germline mismatch at one end, possibly a read error. V is TRBV12-3 or TRBV12-4 and J is TRBJ2-7; no clear D gene. This CDR3 is 12 amino acids long. In nucleotides, the CDR3 is TGTGCCGGCAGTCCCGACTCCTACGAGCAGTACTTC. This encodes CAGSPDSYEQYF.

The chain has TRBV6-4 and TRBJ1-1; 8 bases align to TRBD1. V shed 1 base and J 11 bases; nucleotides not matched to a gene: 12. The CDR3 is 15 amino acids. The V gene's germline CDR1 is MRHNA and CDR2 SNTAGT. The CDR3 coding sequence is TGTGCCAGCAGTGACTTCGGACAGGGATTGAGGGAGGCTTTCTTT. It specifies CASSDFGQGLREAFF.

Only a few counts were recorded for this clonotype. The chain is built from TRBV7-9 and TRBJ1-2; 9 bases agree with TRBD1. With 5 bases clipped from V and 1 base from J, the junction kept 14 bases outside the gene matches. Germline V gene data show CDR1 as SEHNR and CDR2 as FQNEAQ (reference sequence). The CDR3 covers 18 residues. The CDR3 region has the DNA TGTGCCAGCAGCCCCCCCCTGGGACAGGGTTTGGGTAACTATGGCTACACCTTC. It specifies CASSPPLGQGLGNYGYTF.

Note on this clonotype: A much larger clone differs from this one at a single base, so this may be a read error. The chain is built from TRBV12-3 or TRBV12-4 and TRBJ2-5, with TRBD2 identical over 8 bases. The CDR3 sequence is 14 residues long. CDR3 amino acids: CASSFDTAGEAQYF. The DNA for the CDR3 is TGTGCCAGCAGTTTCGACACAGCGGGAGAGGCCCAGTACTTC.

This clonotype was seen repeatedly, ten times or more. The chain joins TRBV9 to TRBJ1-2, with D perhaps matching TRBD1 (6 bases). Trimming took off 4 bases at V and 3 bases at J, with 13 bases between the two ends. In germline, CDR1 is SGDLS, CDR2 YYNGEE. The CDR3 is 14 amino acids. The CDR3 protein is CASSPSRTDYGYTF. CDR3 sequence (DNA): TGTGCCAGCAGCCCGAGTCGGACAGACTATGGCTACACCTTC.

This clonotype has only a few counts. This chain joins TRBV9 and TRBJ1-1, with 8 bases aligning to TRBD1. The CDR3 is 15 residues long. The V and J ends lost 4 bases and 5 bases, in that order; junction bases with no gene match: 10. Germline values: CDR1 SGDLS, CDR2 YYNGEE. The CDR3 nucleotides read TGTGCCAGCAGCTATTATCTGACAGGGGAGACTGAAGCTTTCTTT. Amino acids: CASSYYLTGETEAFF.

This clonotype has at least ten counts. The J gene is TRBJ2-7, the V gene TRBV7-2; D unclear. V lost 3 bases, J lost 3 bases, and 9 bases lay in between. In germline, CDR1 is SGHTA, CDR2 FQGNSA. The CDR3 has 13 residues. The CDR3 bases are TGTGCCAGCAGCTTTAAGGGAAGCTACGAGCAGTACTTC. It yields the protein CASSFKGSYEQYF. The full variable domain, completed using reference TRBV7-2 and TRBJ2-7, is GAGVSQSPSNKVTEKGKDVELRCDPISGHTALYWYRQSLGQGLEFLIYFQGNSAPDKSGLPSDRFSAERTGGSVSTLTIQRTQQEDSAVYLCASSFKGSYEQYFGPGTRLTVT.

As concerns this clonotype: A much more abundant neighbour one base away suggests this may be a read error. In this CDR3 the conserved last residue, phenylalanine or tryptophan, is missing, so a read error is likely. V gene TRBV11-2 combines with J gene TRBJ2-5; D possibly matches TRBD1 or TRBD2 (5 bases each). The germline CDR1 and CDR2 sequences are SGHAT and FQNNGV. The germline V and J ends were trimmed by 4 bases and 3 bases, with 15 bases remaining between them. The CDR3 is 15 amino acids. The CDR3, as DNA: TGTGCCAGCAGCTCGGGGCGGTTTGGGGAAGAGACCCAGTACGTC. Its protein product is CASSSGRFGEETQYV.

V usage is TRBV7-2 and J usage is TRBJ1-6; a weak D match, TRBD1 (5 bases). The CDR3 consists of 14 residues. Trimming removed 5 bases at V and 10 bases at J, with 15 bases between. Germline-derived CDR1 and CDR2 are SGHTA and FQGNSA. CDR3 nucleotides: TGTGCCAGCAGCCCTTACCGACAGTACTCACCCCTCCACTTT. This codes for CASSPYRQYSPLHF.

In this sample, this clonotype turned up a few times. The chain has TRBV29-1 and TRBJ1-1; weak D call: TRBD1 (6 bases). Germline V gives CDR1 SQVTM, CDR2 ANQGSEA. Deletions cut 4 bases from V and 6 bases from J, with 27 bases between. The CDR3 spans 17 residues. The CDR3, as DNA: TGCAGCGTTGGTGGGGGGCTTTCGATACGGGGGCATCCTGAAGCTTTCTTT. Its protein is CSVGGGLSIRGHPEAFF.

This clonotype was recorded many times. The CDR3 DNA follows: TGTGCCAGCAGCCGCCGGGGGCTTTTGGGGCAGTACTTC. It codes for CASSRRGLLGQYF. This chain uses TRBV2 with TRBJ2-7; D assignment may be TRBD1 or TRBD2 (6 bases each). From germline, CDR1 is SNHLY and CDR2 FYNNEI. The V and J ends lost 6 bases and 9 bases respectively, with 18 bases between them. This CDR3 has 13 residues.

This chain joins TRBV4-3 and TRBJ1-4, with D perhaps TRBD1 (6 bases). V lost 4 bases and J 4 bases, leaving 16 bases between the germline ends. Germline loops: CDR1 LGHNA, CDR2 YSLEER. The CDR3 is made up of 16 amino acids. In DNA form, the CDR3 reads TGCGCCAGCAGCCCAGAGGGGGGTACCTTTAATGAAAAACTGTTTTTT. Translating gives CASSPEGGTFNEKLFF.

This clonotype was counted only a few times. The rearrangement uses TRBV11-2 and TRBJ1-2; D ambiguous. Germline CDR1 and CDR2: SGHAT and FQNNGV. V gave up 4 bases and J gave up 0 bases, with 12 bases separating them. The CDR3 length is 15 residues. In DNA form, the CDR3 reads TGTGCCAGCAGCTCCCCCGGGCGGGCTAACTATGGCTACACCTTC. Translated: CASSSPGRANYGYTF.

The rearrangement joins TRBV18 to TRBJ2-5; 9 bases are a match to TRBD1. The CDR3 runs to 16 residues. Germline values: CDR1 KGHSH, CDR2 LQKENI. V shed 2 bases and J 2 bases; nucleotides not matched to a gene: 6. The CDR3 DNA is TGTGCCAGCTCACCATATATTGACAGGGGGCAAGAGACCCAGTACTTC. The encoded protein is CASSPYIDRGQETQYF.

In its sample, this clonotype was seen many times. This chain uses TRBV3-1 with TRBJ1-5, with D perhaps TRBD1 (6 bases). The CDR3 loop spans 14 amino acids. CDR1 is LGHDT, CDR2 YNNKEL, per germline (reference sequence). V lost 1 base and J lost 5, with 9 bases in between. DNA of the CDR3: TGTGCCAGCAGCCAAGGAGGGGGGGATCAGCCCCAGCATTTT. Protein: CASSQGGGDQPQHF.